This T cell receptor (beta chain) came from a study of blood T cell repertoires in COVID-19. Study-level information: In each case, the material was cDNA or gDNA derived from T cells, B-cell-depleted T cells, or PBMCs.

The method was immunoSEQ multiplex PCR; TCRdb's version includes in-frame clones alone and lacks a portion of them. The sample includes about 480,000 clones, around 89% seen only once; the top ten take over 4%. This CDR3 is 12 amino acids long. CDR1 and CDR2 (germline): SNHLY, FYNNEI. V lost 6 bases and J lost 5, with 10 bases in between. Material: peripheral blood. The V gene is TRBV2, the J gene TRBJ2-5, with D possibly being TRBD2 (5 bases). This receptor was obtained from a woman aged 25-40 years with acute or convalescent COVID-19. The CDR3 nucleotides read TGTGCCAGCAGGGCTAGCCTGGAGACCCAGTACTTC. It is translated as CASRASLETQYF.